A single sample is the source of the 12 T cell receptor beta chains below, sequenced in a study of blood T cell repertoires in COVID-19. Profiling relied on immunoSEQ multiplex PCR, and the TCRdb table lists in-frame clones only, not all of them. The table includes 100,000 to 120,000 clones, approximately 67% detected once. The sample comprised peripheral blood. These receptors all come from a woman between 55 and 75 years old with acute or convalescent COVID-19.

This chain connects TRBV4-3 to TRBJ1-2; D remains ambiguous. Trimming took 4 bases from V and 4 from J, leaving 10 bases between them. The CDR3 runs to 13 residues. CDR1 is LGHNA, CDR2 YSLEER, per germline. This chain's CDR3 is CASSPRSGYGYTF. CDR3 bases: TGCGCCAGCAGCCCTCGTAGCGGCTATGGCTACACCTTC.

V is TRBV7-9 and J is TRBJ1-2, with 8 nucleotides matching TRBD1. Germline CDR1 and CDR2: SEHNR and FQNEAQ (reference sequence). This CDR3 is built from 15 residues. V lost 5 bases and J lost 7; bases outside the gene matches: 12. The CDR3 here is CASSHRGTWSGGYTF. Here the CDR3 DNA reads TGTGCCAGCAGCCACAGGGGGACATGGTCAGGTGGCTACACCTTC. The whole variable domain, filled in from reference TRBV7-9 and TRBJ1-2, reads DTGVSQNPRHKITKRGQNVTFRCDPISEHNRLYWYRQTLGQGPEFLTYFQNEAQLEKSRLLSDRFSAERPKGSFSTLEIQRTEQGDSAMYLCASSHRGTWSGGYTFGSGTRLTVV.

This chain uses TRBV19 with TRBJ2-3; TRBD1 matches 7 bases. J lost 6 bases, V lost 4 bases, and 7 bases had no gene match. This CDR3 is built from 14 residues. The germline V gene has CDR1 LNHDA and CDR2 SQIVND (reference sequence). CDR3 in amino acids: CASSTGGFADTQYF. CDR3 nucleotides: TGTGCCAGTAGTACAGGGGGTTTTGCTGATACGCAGTATTTT. Full variable domain (remainder filled in from reference TRBV19 and TRBJ2-3): DGGITQSPKYLFRKEGQNVTLSCEQNLNHDAMYWYRQDPGQGLRLIYYSQIVNDFQKGDIAEGYSVSREKKESFPLTVTSAQKNPTAFYLCASSTGGFADTQYFGPGTRLTVL.

The chain couples TRBV2 to TRBJ1-2; unclear D gene. The V end lost 5 bases, the J end lost 1 base, and 14 bases lay between the germline ends. Germline CDR1 is SNHLY and CDR2 is FYNNEI. This CDR3 region has 15 residues. The CDR3 DNA is TGTGCCAGCAGTACCCGGCGGAGCCTTAACTATGGCTACACCTTC. This translates into CASSTRRSLNYGYTF.

The chain carries TRBV19 and TRBJ2-4; 9 bases are shared with TRBD1. CDR3 length: 18 amino acids. V lost 4 bases and J lost 1; bases outside the gene matches: 11. The V gene's germline CDR1 is LNHDA and CDR2 SQIVND (reference sequence). CDR3 bases: TGTGCCAGTAGTAAGTTTGGACAGGGGAACCAGGCCAAAAACATTCAGTACTTC. This encodes CASSKFGQGNQAKNIQYF.

The J gene is TRBJ1-5, the V gene TRBV5-6; 8 nucleotides align to TRBD1. Germline CDR1 is SGHDT and CDR2 is YYEEEE. CDR3 length: 17 amino acids. The trim removed 1 base at V and 6 bases at J, leaving 12 bases unmatched. CDR3 loop: CASSLYLGRGRGQPQHF. As DNA, the CDR3 is TGTGCCAGCAGCTTGTACTTAGGCAGGGGGCGAGGTCAGCCCCAGCATTTT.

The chain has TRBV24-1 and TRBJ1-5, with D maybe TRBD1 (5 bases). The V gene lost 4 bases and the J gene lost 7 bases, with 13 bases spanning the gap. Germline V gene sequence: CDR1 KGHDR, CDR2 SFDVKD. The CDR3 has 14 residues. The CDR3 region is CATSDRTRAQPQHF. The CDR3 bases are TGTGCCACCAGTGACCGGACAAGGGCGCAGCCCCAGCATTTT.

The rearrangement links TRBV27 to TRBJ2-6; TRBD1 aligns across 9 bases. The CDR3 has 19 residues. The junction had 10 bases not matched to a gene; V was cut back by 0 bases and J by 4 bases. The germline V gene has CDR1 MNHEY and CDR2 SMNVEV (reference sequence). CDR3 DNA: TGTGCCAGCAGTTTATCGGGGGGACAGGGCTTGAGAGGGGCCAACGTCCTGACTTTC. Amino acid sequence: CASSLSGGQGLRGANVLTF.

This chain joins TRBV28 and TRBJ1-6; 7 positions agree with TRBD1. Germline-derived CDR1 and CDR2 are MDHEN and SYDVKM. V was pared by 6 bases and J by 7 bases, with 9 bases of the junction left unmatched. The CDR3 consists of 15 residues. This CDR3 reads CASRGSQGDNSPLHF. CDR3 bases: TGTGCCAGCAGGGGGTCTCAGGGGGACAATTCACCCCTCCACTTT.

The chain has TRBV27 and TRBJ2-2; 8 bases line up with TRBD1. The CDR3 contains 18 residues. V lost 2 bases and J lost 4; bases outside the gene matches: 12. CDR1 is MNHEY and CDR2 is SMNVEV in the germline V gene (reference sequence). The CDR3 sequence is CASSLRDRTPLGTGELFF. DNA for the CDR3: TGTGCCAGCAGTTTAAGGGACAGGACCCCTTTAGGCACCGGGGAGCTGTTTTTT.

In its sample, this clone was seen a few times. J is TRBJ1-2 and V is TRBV27, with D perhaps TRBD1 (5 bases). CDR3 length equals 14 residues. V shed 4 bases and J shed 4 bases, with 13 bases lying between them. Germline lookup yields CDR1 MNHEY and CDR2 SMNVEV (reference sequence). CDR3 amino acids: CASSWRGDTYGYTF. The CDR3 nucleotides read TGTGCCAGCAGTTGGAGGGGAGATACCTATGGCTACACCTTC.

This rearrangement joins TRBV2 to TRBJ2-2, with D possibly being TRBD2 (5 bases). The germline V and J ends were trimmed by 7 bases and 4 bases, with 13 bases remaining between them. Germline V gene sequence: CDR1 SNHLY, CDR2 FYNNEI. This CDR3 contains 14 residues. The DNA of the CDR3 is TGTGCCAGCACCACGAGGGTAGGCACCGGGGAGCTGTTTTTT. Amino acid sequence: CASTTRVGTGELFF.